This T cell receptor (beta chain) emerged from a study of OX40 agonist ivuxolimab in advanced cancers. As for the study in general: From about 23 to 85 years was the age range, with a mean of around 57 years, and around 83% were male. Study-wide results and caveats: CD4+ T cells averaged fewer expanded clones than CD8+ T cells. Clonal expansion was seen in CD4+ and CD8+ blood T cells by week 6 at 0.1 to 3.0 mg/kg.

TCRdb's table, derived via immunoSEQ multiplex PCR, lists solely in-frame clones and lacks some. The table includes some 80,000 clones, roughly 84% detected once. V dropped 6 bases and J dropped 7 bases, with 24 bases sitting between them. CDR1 is WNHNN, CDR2 SYGVQD, per germline (reference sequence). The CDR3 covers 16 residues. Concerning this clone itself: No antigen is known for it.

V gene TRBV10-1 combines with J gene TRBJ1-1; a weak D match, TRBD1 (5 bases). This clonotype originated in an adult with an advanced solid tumor such as melanoma, head and neck, liver or kidney cancer. The sequencing here drew on CD4+ or CD8+ T cells sorted from blood, taken in a trial of the OX40 agonist ivuxolimab. CDR3 region: CASSEIEPRVGGEAFF. The DNA for the CDR3 is TGCGCCAGCAGCGAGATTGAACCCAGGGTCGGGGGTGAAGCTTTCTTT.